The 2 T cell receptor beta chains given below trace back to one sample, sequenced in a study of response to subunit inactivated influenza vaccine. MiXCR, applied by TCRdb to the RT-PCR reads, yields one record per CDR3 protein. The table has fewer than 800,000 distinct CDR3 sequences, around 16% seen once. The sequencing used PBMCs from blood, collected roughly 12 days after vaccination. These receptors all come from a man aged 50-59 years who received an inactivated influenza vaccine.

The J gene is TRBJ2-1, the V gene TRBV7-9; 8 bases align to TRBD2. V lost 8 bases and J lost 6; bases outside the gene matches: 15. Germline V gene data show CDR1 as SEHNR and CDR2 as FQNEAQ (reference sequence). The CDR3 has 16 amino acids. CDR3 in amino acids: CASPPTKAGGINEQFF. CDR3 sequence (DNA): TGTGCCAGCCCCCCAACCAAGGCGGGAGGAATCAATGAGCAGTTCTTC. Full variable domain (rest looked up from reference TRBV7-9 and TRBJ2-1): DTGVSQNPRHKITKRGQNVTFRCDPISEHNRLYWYRQTLGQGPEFLTYFQNEAQLEKSRLLSDRFSAERPKGSFSTLEIQRTEQGDSAMYLCASPPTKAGGINEQFFGPGTRLTVL.

J is TRBJ2-1 and V is TRBV6-1; the match to TRBD2 covers 8 bases. The length of the CDR3 is 17 residues. J gave up 3 bases and V 0 bases, and 7 bases lay outside the gene matches. CDR1 and CDR2 from the germline V gene are MNHNS and SASEGT. CDR3 residues: CASSEAGGAKNYNEQFF. In nucleotides, the CDR3 is TGTGCCAGCAGTGAAGCCGGGGGGGCGAAAAACTACAATGAGCAGTTCTTC.